A single sample is the source of the 28 T cell receptor beta chains below, sequenced in a study of molecular identifiers for immune sequencing clone quantification. TCRdb called the PCR reads again in MiXCR, with one record for every CDR3 protein. This table has 45,000 to 60,000 distinct CDR3 sequences, around 33% appearing once. Sequencing used naive CD8+ T cells from blood, with Jurkat cell RNA spiked in. As to subset: FACS-sorted CD8+CD4-CCR7+CD45RA+ naive T cells. These TCRs come from a human donor in good health. Some libraries in this study had Jurkat cell RNA spiked in.

A few counts support this clonotype. Sequence at one end of the junction differs from germline and may be a read error. The chain is built from TRBV7-7 and TRBJ1-1, with D hard to call. The CDR3 is 14 residues long. CDR1 and CDR2 (germline): SSHAT, FNYEAQ (reference sequence). The CDR3 region is CASSPPRGDTEAFF. Written as DNA, the CDR3 is TGTGCTAGCAGCCCCCCTCGTGGGGATACTGAAGCTTTCTTT.

To note about this clonotype: Possible read error: a much larger clone is one base away. J is TRBJ2-5 and V is TRBV20-1; maybe TRBD1 (6 bases). Germline CDR1 DFQATT, CDR2 SNEGSKA (reference sequence). The CDR3 is 13 residues long. The CDR3 DNA sequence: TGCAGCAGGTGGCAGGGGATTACAGAGACCCAGTACTTC. Its protein product is CSRWQGITETQYF.

V usage is TRBV2 and J usage is TRBJ1-5; D perhaps matches TRBD1 (5 bases). Trimming removed 6 bases at V and 1 base at J, with 7 bases between. Germline assignment: CDR1 SNHLY and CDR2 FYNNEI. The CDR3 has 13 residues. DNA of the CDR3: TGTGCCAGCAGATGGGACAGCAATCAGCCCCAGCATTTT. Protein product: CASRWDSNQPQHF.

The chain couples TRBV14 to TRBJ1-3; 8 bases agree with TRBD1. The germline CDR1 and CDR2 sequences are SGHDN and FVKESK. The J segment lost 8 bases and the V segment lost 2 bases, leaving 5 bases of the junction unmatched. The CDR3 has 14 amino acids. The CDR3 coding sequence is TGTGCCAGCAGCCAATGGACAGGGTCGGACACCATATATTTT. Translation gives CASSQWTGSDTIYF.

This clonotype has more than one count but fewer than ten. The chain carries TRBV7-8 and TRBJ2-7; tentatively, D is TRBD1 (6 bases). CDR1 SGHVS and CDR2 FQNEAQ come from the germline V gene. Between the trimmed V and J ends, which lost 2 bases and 3 bases, there was a span of 20 bases. This CDR3 spans 17 amino acids. CDR3 sequence reads: CASSLLALRTDRYEQYF. In DNA form, the CDR3 reads TGTGCCAGCAGCTTATTGGCCCTCCGGACAGACCGCTACGAGCAGTACTTC.

Comment on this clonotype: One base away lies a much larger clone, so this may be a sequencing read error. Here the CDR3 reads CASSFVGNTGELFF. DNA for the CDR3: TGTGCCAGCAGTTTCGTTGGGAACACCGGGGAGCTGTTTTTT. This chain links TRBV6-2 or TRBV6-3 with TRBJ2-2; no firm D call. This CDR3 has 14 residues. V was clipped by 4 bases and J by 1 base, with 7 bases between them. The germline V gene has CDR1 MNHEY and CDR2 SVGEGT.

As regards this clonotype: A much larger clone sits a single nucleotide away, making a read error possible. J is TRBJ2-3 and V is TRBV28; 7 nucleotides agree with TRBD2. This CDR3 comprises 13 residues. J gave up 4 bases and V 4 bases, and 2 bases lay outside the gene matches. Germline V gene sequence: CDR1 MDHEN, CDR2 SYDVKM. CDR3 coding DNA: TGTGCCAGCAGTTATCTAGCGGCAGATACGCAGTATTTT. This sequence encodes CASSYLAADTQYF.

This clonotype was seen at least ten times. The chain joins TRBV20-1 to TRBJ2-3; D is perhaps TRBD2 (5 bases). This CDR3 has 13 residues. Trimming left V 3 bases short and J 6 bases short, with 13 bases between. Per germline, CDR1 DFQATT and CDR2 SNEGSKA (reference sequence). The CDR3 DNA reads as TGCAGTGCTAGGGCCCTAGCATACGATACGCAGTATTTT. Amino acids: CSARALAYDTQYF.

V usage is TRBV15 and J usage is TRBJ2-1; 7 bases are a match to TRBD1. Germline V gene lookup returns CDR1 LNHNV and CDR2 YYDKDF (reference sequence). The V gene end was trimmed by 1 base and the J gene end by 4 bases; junction bases not matched to a gene: 1. This CDR3 region has 14 residues. The CDR3 protein is CATSRVDRYNEQFF. DNA for the CDR3: TGTGCCACCAGCAGAGTGGACAGGTACAATGAGCAGTTCTTC.

This clonotype was observed many times. The chain is built from TRBV11-2 and TRBJ2-3, with 7 bases that match TRBD2. The V gene's germline CDR1 is SGHAT and CDR2 FQNNGV. With V trimmed by 4 bases and J by 0 bases, 1 base remained unmatched. The CDR3 is 14 amino acids. DNA of the CDR3: TGTGCCAGCAGCTATAGCGGGAGCACAGATACGCAGTATTTT. Its translation: CASSYSGSTDTQYF.

J is TRBJ1-5 and V is TRBV27; D gene uncertain. The CDR3 covers 14 residues. V dropped 7 bases and J dropped 1 base, with 11 bases sitting between them. Germline assignment: CDR1 MNHEY and CDR2 SMNVEV (reference sequence). Written as DNA, the CDR3 is TGTGCCAGCAAAACCATGAGAAGCAATCAGCCCCAGCATTTT. Protein sequence: CASKTMRSNQPQHF.

The rearrangement uses TRBV20-1 and TRBJ2-7, with 8 bases identical to TRBD1. V dropped 7 bases and J dropped 6; count of bases not matched to a gene: 17. CDR1 is DFQATT, CDR2 SNEGSKA, per germline (reference sequence). This CDR3 comprises 15 residues. The CDR3 reads CSVTYPTTGEAEQYF. The CDR3 region has the DNA TGCAGTGTTACATACCCAACGACAGGGGAAGCCGAGCAGTACTTC.

Concerning this clonotype: One junction end disagrees with the germline gene, perhaps due to a read error. The V gene is TRBV7-7, the J gene TRBJ2-3; D is unresolved. Germline V lookup: CDR1 SSHAT, CDR2 FNYEAQ (reference sequence). The CDR3 has 15 residues. The CDR3 coding sequence is TGTGCCAGCAGCCTCGGCTGGACCGCCGCAGATACGCAGAATTTT. This codes for CASSLGWTAADTQNF.

This clonotype has more than one count but fewer than ten. V and J are TRBV6-2 or TRBV6-3 and TRBJ1-5; 7 positions match TRBD1. The junction had 12 bases not matched to a gene; V was cut back by 1 base and J by 6 bases. CDR1 is MNHEY and CDR2 is SVGEGT in the germline V gene. The CDR3 covers 17 residues. The DNA for the CDR3 is TGTGCCAGCAGTTACTTCTTGGACAGGATCGGAGGTCAGCCCCAGCATTTT. This gives the protein CASSYFLDRIGGQPQHF.

This clonotype was observed a handful of times. The conserved final phenylalanine or tryptophan is absent from the CDR3, which likely points to a read error. No DNA is shown, since the ends of the CDR3 on it are uncertain; the CDR3 is the one TCRdb lists. The rearrangement links TRBV2 to TRBJ2-1; the DNA was not compared with TRBD2, the D call given in the table. Germline V gene data show CDR1 as SNHLY and CDR2 as FYNNEI. The CDR3 length is 9 residues, termini included. CDR3 sequence: CASVQKDYI.

The chain recombines TRBV27 with TRBJ2-7; TRBD1 or TRBD2 may be the D gene (6 bases each). The CDR3 loop spans 13 amino acids. The V and J ends lost 6 bases and 2 bases respectively, with 11 bases between them. CDR1 and CDR2 from the germline V gene are MNHEY and SMNVEV (reference sequence). The CDR3 spells CASRRRGTYEQYF. DNA for the CDR3: TGTGCCAGCAGGAGGAGGGGGACCTACGAGCAGTACTTC.

CDR3 sequence: CASGLGLAGVNEQFF. The CDR3 region has the DNA TGTGCCAGTGGACTCGGACTAGCGGGAGTTAATGAGCAGTTCTTC. This chain joins TRBV9 and TRBJ2-1, with 13 bases aligning to TRBD2. The CDR3 covers 15 residues. V shed 8 bases and J 7 bases; nucleotides not matched to a gene: 9. The germline V gene has CDR1 SGDLS and CDR2 YYNGEE. Variable domain in full (rest from reference TRBV9 and TRBJ2-1): DSGVTQTPKHLITATGQRVTLRCSPRSGDLSVYWYQQSLDQGLQFLIQYYNGEERAKGNILERFSAQQFPDLHSELNLSSLELGDSALYFCASGLGLAGVNEQFFGPGTRLTVL.

The rearrangement uses TRBV6-1 and TRBJ2-4; 12 bases align to TRBD2. Germline V gives CDR1 MNHNS, CDR2 SASEGT. The CDR3 runs 18 residues. The V segment lost 2 bases and the J segment 1 base; nucleotides outside the gene matches: 6. The CDR3 DNA reads as TGTGCCAGCAGTGAACTAGCGGGAGGGCCGGCGGCCAAAAACATTCAGTACTTC. This codes for CASSELAGGPAAKNIQYF.

Concerning this clonotype itself: A read error is possible here, since a much larger clone lies one base away. The V and J genes are TRBV19 and TRBJ2-7; weak D call: TRBD2 (6 bases). Trimming removed 4 bases at V and 6 bases at J, with 16 bases between. The CDR3 contains 14 residues. The germline gives CDR1 LNHDA, CDR2 SQIVND (reference sequence). CDR3 protein: CASSTGTCEREQYF. CDR3 nucleotides: TGTGCCAGTAGTACCGGGACTTGCGAGCGCGAGCAGTACTTC. Full variable domain (outside the CDR3, taken from reference TRBV19 and TRBJ2-7): DGGITQSPKYLFRKEGQNVTLSCEQNLNHDAMYWYRQDPGQGLRLIYYSQIVNDFQKGDIAEGYSVSREKKESFPLTVTSAQKNPTAFYLCASSTGTCEREQYFGPGTRLTVT.

This clonotype was found many times. The chain joins TRBV6-1 to TRBJ2-3; 10 nucleotides agree with TRBD2. Germline trimming cut 8 bases from V and 4 bases from J; bases unmatched to any gene: 6. This CDR3 contains 14 residues. CDR1 is MNHNS and CDR2 is SASEGT in the germline V gene. The DNA for the CDR3 is TGTGCCAGCCGTAGGCTAGCGGGAGCAGATACGCAGTATTTT. Encoded protein: CASRRLAGADTQYF.

As to this clonotype: A read error may explain this, as a much larger clone is one base away. This chain links TRBV7-9 with TRBJ2-7; D possibly corresponds to TRBD1 (7 bases). The CDR3 sequence is 15 residues long. V shed 5 bases and J shed 1 base, with 15 bases lying between them. Germline V gene data show CDR1 as SEHNR and CDR2 as FQNEAQ (reference sequence). CDR3 in DNA: TGTGCCAGCAGCCTCGTGGCAGGGGGGTCCTACGAGCAGTACTTC. Residues: CASSLVAGGSYEQYF.

As regards this clonotype: A much larger clone lies one base from this, so it may be a read error. The V call is TRBV7-2, the J call TRBJ2-7; 9 bases match TRBD2. Germline assignment: CDR1 SGHTA and CDR2 FQGNSA. Unmatched junction bases numbered 4, after V lost 5 bases and J lost 5 bases. The CDR3 consists of 13 residues. The CDR3 reads CASSRGLANEQYF. The CDR3 DNA reads as TGTGCCAGCAGCCGGGGACTAGCAAACGAGCAGTACTTC. Based on the CDR3 plus reference TRBV7-2 and TRBJ2-7, the full variable domain is GAGVSQSPSNKVTEKGKDVELRCDPISGHTALYWYRQSLGQGLEFLIYFQGNSAPDKSGLPSDRFSAERTGGSVSTLTIQRTQQEDSAVYLCASSRGLANEQYFGPGTRLTVT.

This clonotype has a handful of counts. The V gene is TRBV29-1, the J gene TRBJ2-7; a weak D match, TRBD2 (6 bases). The V end lost 7 bases, the J end lost 6 bases, and 16 bases lay between the germline ends. The CDR3 length is 12 residues. Germline values: CDR1 SQVTM, CDR2 ANQGSEA. CDR3 protein: CSARGGSFEQYF. CDR3 bases: TGCAGCGCCCGAGGAGGGTCTTTCGAGCAGTACTTC.

There are a few counts of this clonotype. The rearrangement joins TRBV6-2 or TRBV6-3 to TRBJ1-1; tentatively, D is TRBD1 (6 bases). Trimming left V 1 base short and J 5 bases short, with 11 bases between. The CDR3 sequence is 14 residues long. Germline loops: CDR1 MNHEY, CDR2 SVGEGT. CDR3 sequence reads: CASSYWQGNTEAFF. DNA of the CDR3: TGTGCCAGCAGTTACTGGCAGGGGAATACTGAAGCTTTCTTT.

Turning to this clonotype: A read error may account for a junction end that differs from germline. This chain connects TRBV27 to TRBJ2-5; a weak D match, TRBD2 (6 bases). Germline values: CDR1 MNHEY, CDR2 SMNVEV (reference sequence). This CDR3 comprises 15 residues. The CDR3 here is CASSLFSGVQEPQYF. The CDR3 DNA reads as TGTGCCAGCAGTTTATTTTCGGGAGTCCAAGAGCCCCAGTACTTC.

This clonotype came up many times. The chain carries TRBV7-2 and TRBJ2-3; 9 positions agree with TRBD2. V shed 5 bases, J shed 2 bases, and the junction held 5 bases outside the gene matches. Per germline, CDR1 SGHTA and CDR2 FQGNSA. The CDR3 consists of 15 residues. The DNA of the CDR3 is TGTGCCAGCAGCACAGTAGCGGGAGCCACAGATACGCAGTATTTT. Translated: CASSTVAGATDTQYF.

The chain couples TRBV10-3 to TRBJ2-7; TRBD1 is a possible D gene (5 bases). The germline V and J ends were trimmed by 4 bases and 4 bases, with 17 bases remaining between them. This CDR3 comprises 15 residues. Germline CDR1 ENHRY, CDR2 SYGVKD. DNA for the CDR3: TGTGCCATCAGTGCAAGCAGGGCGTCGGCGTACGAGCAGTACTTC. Its translation is CAISASRASAYEQYF.

The chain uses TRBV6-2 or TRBV6-3 and TRBJ2-3; possible D gene TRBD2, 5 bases. The length of the CDR3 is 15 residues. Trimming left V 7 bases short and J 1 base short, with 15 bases between. Germline values: CDR1 MNHEY, CDR2 SVGEGT. CDR3 sequence reads: CASISGFDGTDTQYF. CDR3 sequence (DNA): TGTGCCAGCATATCGGGGTTCGATGGCACAGATACGCAGTATTTT.